What follows are 4 T cell receptor beta chains derived from one specimen sequenced in a study of blood T cell repertoires in COVID-19 (dated by TCRdb to 2018 to 2021). Library preparation used the immunoSEQ multiplex PCR assay. TCRdb provides this immuneACCESS table in a form limited to in-frame rearrangements. Some clones are lacking; in checked studies, under half of them reflect an unresolved V gene, and why the rest are absent is not known. Across this sample there are under 450,000 clones, with more than 65% seen only once. 1.1% of the sample goes to the ten largest clones. Input material: peripheral blood. These TCRs come from a human donor with acute or convalescent COVID-19. The donor label of this sample is uncertain.

This chain links TRBV10-2 with TRBJ2-1, with TRBD2 as a possible D gene (7 bases). The V end was cut by 6 bases, the J end by 4 bases, with 19 bases between. This CDR3 is built from 16 residues. Germline V CDR1 and CDR2: WSHSY, SAAADI. The CDR3 DNA sequence: TGCGCCAGCAGAGGAGCCGGGGGGCCCGGATACAATGAGCAGTTCTTC. Translation: CASRGAGGPGYNEQFF.

The rearrangement links TRBV6-2 or TRBV6-3 to TRBJ2-1, with D maybe TRBD2 (6 bases). V was clipped by 2 bases and J by 4 bases, with 15 bases between them. The CDR3 sequence is 16 residues long. Germline V CDR1 and CDR2: MNHEY, SVGEGT. CDR3 residues: CASSYERGGGYNEQFF. The DNA of the CDR3 is TGTGCCAGCAGTTACGAACGGGGAGGTGGGTACAATGAGCAGTTCTTC.

The chain joins TRBV18 to TRBJ2-5; 10 bases align to TRBD1. The V and J ends lost 3 bases and 6 bases, in that order; junction bases with no gene match: 13. Germline values: CDR1 KGHSH, CDR2 LQKENI. The CDR3 consists of 17 residues. In nucleotides, the CDR3 is TGTGCCAGCTCACCCCCGGGCACGACAGGGGGCGGGAAGACCCAGTACTTC. Its protein is CASSPPGTTGGGKTQYF. The full variable domain, in which reference TRBV18 and TRBJ2-5 provide the parts outside the CDR3, is NAGVMQNPRHLVRRRGQEARLRCSPMKGHSHVYWYRQLPEEGLKFMVYLQKENIIDESGMPKERFSAEFPKEGPSILRIQQVVRGDSAAYFCASSPPGTTGGGKTQYFGPGTRLLVL.

This clone came up many times. V is TRBV4-2 and J is TRBJ2-7, with D maybe TRBD2 (5 bases). Per the germline V gene, CDR1 is LGHNA and CDR2 is YNFKEQ. The CDR3 runs 15 residues. The V gene lost 2 bases and the J gene lost 5 bases, with 16 bases spanning the gap. The CDR3 reads CASSQPPGGTHEQYF. CDR3 sequence (DNA): TGTGCCAGCAGCCAACCACCTGGAGGCACCCACGAGCAGTACTTC.